What follows are 23 T cell receptor beta chains derived from one specimen sequenced in a study of CD8 T cells in Susac syndrome. Random-hexamer reverse transcription was applied to roughly 0.5 to 1 ug RNA. TCRdb reprocessed the immunoSEQ multiplex PCR reads via MiXCR and lists one record per CDR3 protein. The sample includes approximately 270,000 distinct CDR3 sequences, 85% to 95% seen only once; the top ten take roughly 0.072%. Sequenced material: CD4+ T cells from PBMCs. The receptor set was obtained from a human donor with multiple sclerosis.

This rearrangement joins TRBV24-1 to TRBJ2-1; 8 positions match TRBD2. The V segment lost 4 bases and the J segment 6 bases; nucleotides outside the gene matches: 13. Germline V gives CDR1 KGHDR, CDR2 SFDVKD. The CDR3 spans 17 residues. This CDR3 reads CATSDPSLAGGGNEQFF. Written as DNA, the CDR3 is TGTGCCACCAGTGACCCCTCCCTTGCGGGAGGAGGCAATGAGCAGTTCTTC.

CDR3 loop: CASSPGTTPNTEAFF. The CDR3 nucleotides read TGTGCCAGCTCACCAGGGACCACCCCGAACACTGAAGCTTTCTTT. The chain links TRBV18 to TRBJ1-1, with D maybe TRBD1 (5 bases). V shed 2 bases and J shed 1 base, with 11 bases lying between them. The CDR3 runs 15 residues. Germline CDR1 is KGHSH and CDR2 is LQKENI.

The chain uses TRBV7-9 and TRBJ1-4; TRBD1 is a possible D gene (5 bases). Germline lookup yields CDR1 SEHNR and CDR2 FQNEAQ (reference sequence). Trimming shortened V by 5 bases and J by 5 bases, and 15 bases separated the two germline ends. This CDR3 contains 15 residues. The CDR3 spells CASSLTGTGNEKLFF. DNA for the CDR3: TGTGCCAGCAGCCTAACCGGGACGGGCAATGAAAAACTGTTTTTT.

V is TRBV12-3 or TRBV12-4 and J is TRBJ1-4; possibly TRBD1 for D (5 bases). The ends were cut back, 1 base at V and 8 bases at J, with 17 bases in the middle. CDR3 length equals 16 residues. For the CDR3, the DNA is TGTGCCAGCAGTTTAGGGCAGGGCCCAACACAGGAAAAACTGTTTTTT. Protein sequence: CASSLGQGPTQEKLFF.

This clonotype was seen just once. V usage is TRBV3-1 and J usage is TRBJ2-7, with 8 nucleotides matching TRBD1. CDR3 length: 16 amino acids. V lost 4 bases to trimming and J lost 3 bases; unmatched junction nucleotides: 11. The germline gives CDR1 LGHDT, CDR2 YNNKEL (reference sequence). The CDR3: CASSRLSTGASYEQYF. In nucleotides, the CDR3 is TGTGCCAGCAGCCGACTTTCGACAGGGGCCAGCTACGAGCAGTACTTC.

The rearrangement joins TRBV6-1 to TRBJ2-7; 12 bases align to TRBD1. J was trimmed by 3 bases and V by 3 bases; bases with no gene match: 3. The CDR3 has 15 residues. Germline V lookup: CDR1 MNHNS, CDR2 SASEGT. The chain's CDR3 is CASSDRDRGLYEQYF. CDR3 nucleotides: TGTGCCAGCAGTGATCGGGACAGGGGGCTCTACGAGCAGTACTTC.

The chain joins TRBV15 to TRBJ1-6; D unresolved. Germline CDR1 is LNHNV and CDR2 is YYDKDF (reference sequence). The CDR3 is 12 amino acids. Trimming removed 5 bases from V and 14 bases from J, with 13 bases in between. The DNA for the CDR3 is TGTGCCACCAGCCTAAGAGCGGAGTCCCTCCACTTT. As protein: CATSLRAESLHF.

The chain employs TRBV6-5 and TRBJ2-2; TRBD1 is a possible D gene (5 bases). The V gene's germline CDR1 is MNHEY and CDR2 SVGAGI. Trimming pared 6 bases from V and 2 bases from J, leaving 10 bases between. The CDR3 contains 14 residues. CDR3 nucleotide sequence: TGTGCCAGCAGATCAGGGCGTAACACCGGGGAGCTGTTTTTT. Its protein product is CASRSGRNTGELFF.

V is TRBV20-1 and J is TRBJ2-5; the D is unclear. CDR3 length: 13 amino acids. Germline V lookup: CDR1 DFQATT, CDR2 SNEGSKA (reference sequence). Trimming shortened V by 5 bases and J by 1 base, and 11 bases separated the two germline ends. CDR3 residues: CSAYGALQETQYF. The CDR3 bases are TGCAGTGCTTACGGAGCCCTCCAAGAGACCCAGTACTTC.

The chain is built from TRBV5-1 and TRBJ1-1, with TRBD1 matching 8 bases. Germline V CDR1 and CDR2: SGHRS, YFSETQ. CDR3 length: 14 residues. Trimming removed 5 bases from V and 1 base from J; junction bases left unmatched: 4. The CDR3 sequence is CASRKTGANTEAFF. The CDR3 nucleotides read TGCGCCAGCAGGAAGACAGGGGCGAACACTGAAGCTTTCTTT. The full variable domain, with the rest looked up from reference TRBV5-1 and TRBJ1-1, is KAGVTQTPRYLIKTRGQQVTLSCSPISGHRSVSWYQQTPGQGLQFLFEYFSETQRNKGNFPGRFSGRQFSNSRSEMNVSTLELGDSALYLCASRKTGANTEAFFGQGTRLTVV.

This chain uses TRBV9 with TRBJ2-1; 7 bases align to TRBD2. Trimming cost V 2 bases and J 9 bases; bases outside gene matches: 8. Germline assignment: CDR1 SGDLS and CDR2 YYNGEE. CDR3 length equals 14 residues. CDR3 coding DNA: TGTGCCAGCAGCGTTTCGCCTAGCGGCGGTGAGCAGTTCTTC. Residues: CASSVSPSGGEQFF. Supplemented by reference TRBV9 and TRBJ2-1, the full variable domain reads DSGVTQTPKHLITATGQRVTLRCSPRSGDLSVYWYQQSLDQGLQFLIQYYNGEERAKGNILERFSAQQFPDLHSELNLSSLELGDSALYFCASSVSPSGGEQFFGPGTRLTVL.

V is TRBV5-6 and J is TRBJ2-7, with a tentative D call TRBD2 (6 bases). The CDR3 runs to 14 residues. The germline V gene has CDR1 SGHDT and CDR2 YYEEEE. V was pared by 3 bases and J by 4 bases, with 14 bases between. The CDR3 loop reads CASSYPAGKYEQYF. CDR3 DNA: TGTGCCAGCAGCTACCCGGCGGGGAAATACGAGCAGTACTTC. Together with reference TRBV5-6 and TRBJ2-7, the CDR3 gives the full variable domain: DAGVTQSPTHLIKTRGQQVTLRCSPKSGHDTVSWYQQALGQGPQFIFQYYEEEERQRGNFPDRFSGHQFPNYSSELNVNALLLGDSALYLCASSYPAGKYEQYFGPGTRLTVT.

The chain joins TRBV29-1 to TRBJ1-2, with a possible D match to TRBD1 (6 bases). CDR1 is SQVTM, CDR2 ANQGSEA, per germline. V was clipped by 6 bases and J by 2 bases, with 31 bases between them. This CDR3 spans 19 amino acids. CDR3: CSVGAGILGNNPENYGYTF. DNA for the CDR3: TGCAGCGTGGGGGCCGGGATTTTGGGGAACAATCCCGAAAACTATGGCTACACCTTC.

This chain joins TRBV24-1 and TRBJ2-5; D is perhaps TRBD1 (6 bases). The V gene lost 5 bases and the J gene lost 2 bases, with 14 bases spanning the gap. The CDR3 covers 15 residues. Germline CDR1 and CDR2: KGHDR and SFDVKD. The CDR3 here is CATSAIQGQQETQYF. The CDR3 bases are TGTGCCACCAGTGCCATACAGGGACAACAAGAGACCCAGTACTTC.

The rearrangement links TRBV6-2 or TRBV6-3 to TRBJ1-1; D is unresolved. Germline V gene sequence: CDR1 MNHEY, CDR2 SVGEGT. V lost 0 bases to trimming and J lost 6 bases, with 14 bases between them. There are 15 residues in the CDR3. The CDR3 reads CASSYSTFRVAEAFF. The CDR3 DNA follows: TGTGCCAGCAGTTACTCCACCTTTAGGGTCGCTGAAGCTTTCTTT.

The CDR3 DNA sequence: TGTGCCAGTAGTATGGTAAGCTCCTACAATGAGCAGTTCTTC. Protein: CASSMVSSYNEQFF. V and J are TRBV19 and TRBJ2-1; D gene unclear. Germline values: CDR1 LNHDA, CDR2 SQIVND (reference sequence). V dropped 3 bases and J dropped 0 bases, with 6 bases sitting between them. This CDR3 is built from 14 residues.

The chain carries TRBV10-3 and TRBJ2-7, with 10 bases aligning to TRBD1. Germline V gene sequence: CDR1 ENHRY, CDR2 SYGVKD. J was trimmed by 5 bases and V by 6 bases; bases with no gene match: 4. This CDR3 spans 13 amino acids. The chain's CDR3 is CAISGTGANEQYF. DNA for the CDR3: TGTGCCATCAGCGGGACAGGGGCCAACGAGCAGTACTTC.

The V and J genes are TRBV29-1 and TRBJ1-5; no clear D gene. Germline loops: CDR1 SQVTM, CDR2 ANQGSEA. V was clipped by 6 bases and J by 5 bases, with 5 bases between them. CDR3 length equals 10 residues. The CDR3 here is CSVGDQPQHF. CDR3 nucleotide sequence: TGCAGCGTAGGAGATCAGCCCCAGCATTTT.

This chain links TRBV9 with TRBJ2-3; no reliable D call. The germline V and J ends were trimmed by 0 bases and 0 bases, with 17 bases remaining between them. Germline CDR1 is SGDLS and CDR2 is YYNGEE. There are 18 residues in the CDR3. The CDR3 is CASSVAPISRSSTDTQYF. DNA for the CDR3: TGTGCCAGCAGCGTAGCTCCTATTTCACGTTCTAGCACAGATACGCAGTATTTT.

In its sample, this clonotype was seen once. As DNA, the CDR3 is TGTGCCAGCAGCTTAGACAGGACTCAGCCCCAGCATTTT. It codes for CASSLDRTQPQHF. The V gene is TRBV11-2, the J gene TRBJ1-5, with D unclear. CDR3 length equals 13 residues. In germline, CDR1 is SGHAT, CDR2 FQNNGV. V was pared by 0 bases and J by 6 bases, with 6 bases between. Based on the CDR3 plus reference TRBV11-2 and TRBJ1-5, the full variable domain is EAGVAQSPRYKIIEKRQSVAFWCNPISGHATLYWYQQILGQGPKLLIQFQNNGVVDDSQLPKDRFSAERLKGVDSTLKIQPAKLEDSAVYLCASSLDRTQPQHFGDGTRLSIL.

This chain uses TRBV18 with TRBJ1-1, with a possible D match to TRBD1 (5 bases). This CDR3 spans 18 amino acids. Germline CDR1 KGHSH, CDR2 LQKENI. Trimming stripped 4 bases from V and 1 base from J, with 22 bases between. The CDR3 DNA follows: TGTGCCAGCTCACTAGTCACAGGAACAGGAGGGAGGAACACTGAAGCTTTCTTT. Translation gives CASSLVTGTGGRNTEAFF.

The chain recombines TRBV12-3 or TRBV12-4 with TRBJ1-5; D remains unclear. V lost 5 bases and J 7 bases, leaving 9 bases between the germline ends. This CDR3 is 12 amino acids long. The CDR3 nucleotides read TGTGCCAGCAGTCCCGTGGGGCAGCCCCAGCATTTT. It specifies CASSPVGQPQHF.

The rearrangement links TRBV14 to TRBJ1-6, with 9 bases lining up with TRBD1. Losses at the gene ends were 5 bases for V and 7 bases for J; bases not matched to a gene: 6. CDR1 is SGHDN and CDR2 is FVKESK in the germline V gene. The CDR3 is 15 amino acids. The chain's CDR3 is CASSSQQGANSPLHF. The DNA for the CDR3 is TGTGCCAGCAGCAGTCAACAGGGGGCGAATTCACCCCTCCACTTT.